A selection of T cell receptor beta chains follows, all from one sample in a study of T-cell reconstitution after alpha-beta-depleted transplantation in children. One entry per CDR3 protein, called by TCRdb with MiXCR from the PCR reads. The table includes about 160,000 distinct CDR3 sequences, around 10% detected once. Sequenced here: PBMCs, sampled before TCRalphabeta/CD19-depleted stem cell transplant. The receptors originated from a boy aged 2 to 10 with acute myeloid leukemia, due to receive a stem cell transplant. Each CDR3 is given without its conserved first and last residue. A D gene is named only where the DNA matches it firmly.

12	-	TRBV2	TRBJ1-6	ASRNSRGNSPLH
13	-	TRBV7-9	TRBJ1-1	ASSLRGEGSTEAF
13	-	TRBV2	TRBJ2-1	ASSEAGSSYNEQF
16	-	TRBV11-2	TRBJ2-1	ASSPKESDYGSYNEQF
11	-	TRBV20-1	TRBJ2-4	SVETLAKNIQY
12	TRBD1	TRBV5-1	TRBJ1-1	ASSQRQGSTEAF
8	-	TRBV6-5	TRBJ1-1	ATSDSEAF
11	-	TRBV7-9	TRBJ2-5	ASSPTRPETQY
12	-	TRBV3-1	TRBJ2-1	ASSQLGKNNEQF
11	-	TRBV20-1	TRBJ1-2	SARVTNGYGYT
13	TRBD2	TRBV5-1	TRBJ2-1	ASSLAAGAYNEQF
13	TRBD1	TRBV24-1	TRBJ2-1	ATSDSGQDSNEQF
10	TRBD1	TRBV5-1	TRBJ2-1	ASSFDRGFLF
12	-	TRBV5-6	TRBJ2-7	ASSLGGRDDEQY
14	-	TRBV4-2	TRBJ2-1	ASSQGGTEAYNEQF
13	-	TRBV5-1	TRBJ2-1	APPPRQRSYNEQF
13	TRBD1	TRBV15	TRBJ1-4	ATSRTQGAGEKLF
12	-	TRBV12-3/TRBV12-4	TRBJ1-1	ASSPIQGNTEAF
13	-	TRBV20-1	TRBJ1-2	SARDLRDPSYGYT
17	-	TRBV6-1	TRBJ2-1	ASKVGSLAPRSSYNEQF
14	-	TRBV5-6	TRBJ2-6	ASSFAPISGANVLT
12	TRBD2	TRBV6-1	TRBJ2-7	ASRRTSQTYEQY
15	-	TRBV5-1	TRBJ2-1	ASSRTQASLNYNEQF
8	TRBD1	TRBV20-1	TRBJ1-1	SQGALKAF
12	-	TRBV5-1	TRBJ1-1	ASSPWTANTEAF
16	TRBD2	TRBV9	TRBJ2-1	ASSVGGLAGGPRNEQF
13	-	TRBV6-5	TRBJ2-2	ASSYSGTPPGELF
11	-	TRBV5-5	TRBJ1-5	ASSYSSNQPQH
13	-	TRBV7-2	TRBJ2-4	ASSQGGTAKNIQY
13	-	TRBV5-1	TRBJ1-1	ASSLAATMNTEAF
15	-	TRBV11-2	TRBJ1-5	ASSLEQAHGSNQPQH
13	-	TRBV4-1	TRBJ2-5	ASRGSDPARETQY
14	-	TRBV4-2	TRBJ1-1	ASSQPPGTGTTEAF
13	-	TRBV5-1	TRBJ1-3	ASSWGVSSGNTIY
13	TRBD1	TRBV2	TRBJ2-7	ASRGNRGSSYEQY
12	TRBD1	TRBV12-3/TRBV12-4	TRBJ1-5	ASRRTGGFQPQH
12	-	TRBV7-9	TRBJ1-2	ASSIGRWIYGYT
11	-	TRBV4-1	TRBJ1-1	ASSQGRNSEAF
13	-	TRBV5-1	TRBJ2-1	ASSLAGVSYNEQF
12	-	TRBV28	TRBJ2-7	ASSPLPGSYEQY
14	-	TRBV5-6	TRBJ2-1	ASSLELAGVSNEQF
13	TRBD1	TRBV25-1	TRBJ2-1	ASSEGGTGEDEQF
11	-	TRBV20-1	TRBJ2-4	SARSGAKNIQY